The present TCR beta chain was sequenced within a study of blood T cell repertoires in COVID-19. Germline V gene lookup returns CDR1 MDHEN and CDR2 SYDVKM. Trimming removed 5 bases at V and 3 bases at J, with 16 bases between. The CDR3 sequence is 16 residues long. This clone was seen once. The assay was immunoSEQ multiplex PCR, and TCRdb's table has in-frame clones only and misses some. This sample has roughly 180,000 clones, with 70% to 90% found just once. The specimen sequenced was peripheral blood. The chain is built from TRBV28 and TRBJ1-4; D may be TRBD1 (5 bases). This sequence originates from a woman in her thirties with active or convalescent COVID-19. The CDR3, as DNA: TGTGCCAGCAGTCCGATCCGACAGAAGCCTAATGAAAAACTGTTTTTT. Its translation: CASSPIRQKPNEKLFF.